This T cell receptor beta chain stems from a study of shared clonotypes between healthy human individuals. Study outcomes and limitations: Shared clonotypes: 4.5% to 5% naive CD4, under 4% naive CD8, roughly 2.2% memory CD4, more than 0.3% memory CD8. Generation of non-shared clonotypes was less probable than generation of clonotypes shared by all four donors.

Losses at the gene ends were 2 bases for V and 11 bases for J; bases not matched to a gene: 7. CDR3 length equals 13 residues. Germline values: CDR1 MNHEY, CDR2 SVGAGI. The assay ran at deep level. For every subset, genomic DNA was evenly distributed across several immunoSEQ plates. Clones were sequenced by immunoSEQ multiplex PCR, and TCRdb holds only the in-frame ones, with some missing. This table holds about 2.4 million clones, roughly 93% found once. Remarks on this clone: Its antigen is as yet unknown. This CDR3 is also generated by other DNA sequences in the sample.

V usage is TRBV6-5 and J usage is TRBJ1-1, with TRBD1 matching 8 bases. Sequenced sample: naive CD4+ T cells from PBMCs. Stated subset: CD45RA+ positively selected. This sequence originates from a young man in good health. Some clones in this sample may be carry-over from other donors' samples. The CDR3 spells CASSYPGTGRAFF. CDR3 nucleotides: TGTGCCAGCAGTTACCCCGGGACAGGTCGGGCTTTCTTT.